Presented here are 26 T cell receptor beta chains from one specimen sequenced in a study of identifying expanded T cells in peripheral blood. The method was immunoSEQ multiplex PCR; TCRdb's version includes in-frame clones alone and lacks a portion of them. The table records about 110,000 clones, less than 90% of them present only once. Input material: blood. The receptors were sampled from a person aged 18 to 75 in good health.

This rearrangement joins TRBV5-1 to TRBJ2-1, with TRBD2 matching over 13 bases. CDR1 is SGHRS, CDR2 YFSETQ, per germline. The CDR3 covers 17 residues. Germline trimming cut 4 bases from V and 6 bases from J; bases unmatched to any gene: 10. The CDR3 sequence: CASSPGLAGIGFNEQFF. The CDR3 bases are TGCGCCAGCAGCCCGGGACTAGCGGGAATCGGGTTCAATGAGCAGTTCTTC.

This chain connects TRBV7-2 to TRBJ1-5; no clear D. V was pared by 5 bases and J by 3 bases, with 8 bases between. The germline V gene encodes CDR1 SGHTA and CDR2 FQGNSA. The CDR3 is 13 amino acids. The CDR3 DNA reads TGTGCCAGCAGCCCTTGGGACAATCAGCCCCAGCATTTT. This sequence encodes CASSPWDNQPQHF.

The chain recombines TRBV12-5 with TRBJ2-1, with 11 bases fitting TRBD2. Trimming cost V 0 bases and J 3 bases; bases outside gene matches: 7. The CDR3 runs to 18 residues. Germline-derived CDR1 and CDR2 are LGHNT and FRNRAP. CDR3 residues: CASGLVQASGGYYNEQFF. As DNA, the CDR3 is TGTGCTAGTGGTTTGGTACAGGCTAGCGGGGGGTACTACAATGAGCAGTTCTTC.

The chain has TRBV11-2 and TRBJ1-2, with 7 bases that match TRBD1. This CDR3 spans 13 amino acids. Germline V gene data show CDR1 as SGHAT and CDR2 as FQNNGV. With 5 bases clipped from V and 8 bases from J, the junction kept 8 bases outside the gene matches. The CDR3 region is CASSRTGAGGYTF. For the CDR3, the DNA is TGTGCCAGCAGCCGTACAGGGGCAGGAGGCTACACCTTC.

The chain has TRBV7-2 and TRBJ1-3, with unresolved D. Trimming took 1 base from V and 0 from J, leaving 10 bases between them. CDR3 size: 16 residues. The germline V gene encodes CDR1 SGHTA and CDR2 FQGNSA. CDR3 region: CASSLESGGSGNTIYF. In nucleotides, the CDR3 is TGTGCCAGCAGCTTAGAGTCGGGTGGCTCTGGAAACACCATATATTTT.

The rearrangement links TRBV9 to TRBJ2-7, with D uncertain. From germline, CDR1 is SGDLS and CDR2 YYNGEE. The V and J ends lost 3 bases and 2 bases respectively, with 15 bases between them. This CDR3 has 15 amino acids. CDR3 bases: TGTGCCAGCAGCGACCCTGACAACGGTCCCTACGAGCAGTACTTC. It yields the protein CASSDPDNGPYEQYF. Drawing the rest from reference TRBV9 and TRBJ2-7, the complete variable domain is DSGVTQTPKHLITATGQRVTLRCSPRSGDLSVYWYQQSLDQGLQFLIQYYNGEERAKGNILERFSAQQFPDLHSELNLSSLELGDSALYFCASSDPDNGPYEQYFGPGTRLTVT.

V and J are TRBV30 and TRBJ1-1; D may be TRBD1 (6 bases). This CDR3 is built from 13 residues. The V and J ends lost 3 bases and 1 base respectively, with 9 bases between them. Germline loops: CDR1 GTSNPN, CDR2 SVGIG (reference sequence). The CDR3 nucleotides are TGTGCCTGGAGATGGGGGCCGAACACTGAAGCTTTCTTT. As protein: CAWRWGPNTEAFF.

The chain joins TRBV28 to TRBJ2-3; the D gene is possibly TRBD2 (6 bases). The CDR3 loop spans 14 amino acids. Trimming pared 3 bases from V and 0 bases from J, leaving 7 bases between. Germline V gene sequence: CDR1 MDHEN, CDR2 SYDVKM. In nucleotides, the CDR3 is TGTGCCAGCAGTTTGGGACTTAGCACAGATACGCAGTATTTT. Its translation: CASSLGLSTDTQYF.

CDR3 sequence reads: CASSSQGLTEAFF. CDR3 in DNA: TGTGCCAGCAGCTCACAGGGTCTCACTGAAGCTTTCTTT. The V and J genes are TRBV11-2 and TRBJ1-1, with a possible D match to TRBD1 (6 bases). V was cut by 4 bases and J by 4 bases, with 10 bases left in between. The CDR3 is 13 amino acids. From germline, CDR1 is SGHAT and CDR2 FQNNGV.

The chain carries TRBV7-7 and TRBJ2-1; D remains unclear. CDR3 size: 12 residues. The ends were cut back, 1 base at V and 8 bases at J, with 6 bases in the middle. Germline CDR1 reads SSHAT; CDR2 reads FNYEAQ (reference sequence). The CDR3 coding sequence is TGTGCCAGCAGCTTAGATGGAGATGAGCAGTTCTTC. Protein sequence: CASSLDGDEQFF.

This sequence joins TRBV2 and TRBJ1-4; D possibly corresponds to TRBD1 (6 bases). V lost 7 bases, J lost 4 bases, and 10 bases lay in between. The CDR3 totals 13 residues. CDR1 and CDR2 from the germline V gene are SNHLY and FYNNEI. CDR3 in amino acids: CASTQGRNEKLFF. The CDR3 nucleotides read TGTGCCAGCACTCAGGGGCGTAATGAAAAACTGTTTTTT.

The chain couples TRBV29-1 to TRBJ2-3; D call uncertain. The CDR3 has 13 amino acids. CDR1 SQVTM and CDR2 ANQGSEA come from the germline V gene. V dropped 0 bases and J dropped 3 bases, with 7 bases sitting between them. Written as DNA, the CDR3 is TGCAGCGTTGAAGATTGGGCTACAGATACGCAGTATTTT. Its protein is CSVEDWATDTQYF.

This clone appeared a few times. V is TRBV7-6 and J is TRBJ2-7; 7 nucleotides match TRBD1. CDR1 is SGHVS and CDR2 is FNYEAQ in the germline V gene. CDR3 size: 14 residues. V dropped 2 bases and J dropped 3; count of bases not matched to a gene: 4. The CDR3 bases are TGTGCCAGCAGCTTAAGCTCAGGGGGCTACGAGCAGTACTTC. It translates to CASSLSSGGYEQYF.

This chain uses TRBV5-1 with TRBJ1-4; D is ambiguous. Deletions cut 0 bases from V and 4 bases from J, with 7 bases between. The CDR3 extends over 14 amino acids. From germline, CDR1 is SGHRS and CDR2 YFSETQ. Written as DNA, the CDR3 is TGCGCCAGCAGCTTGGCCCTAGGTAATGAAAAACTGTTTTTT. It is translated as CASSLALGNEKLFF.

V is TRBV14 and J is TRBJ1-5; D gene ambiguous. The length of the CDR3 is 13 residues. The germline gives CDR1 SGHDN, CDR2 FVKESK. V lost 5 bases and J lost 4, with 9 bases in between. The CDR3 loop reads CASSSQANQPQHF. CDR3 DNA: TGTGCCAGCAGCTCGCAGGCGAATCAGCCCCAGCATTTT.

The genes are TRBV7-8 and TRBJ2-7; 8 nucleotides match TRBD1. V was pared by 4 bases and J by 6 bases, with 14 bases of the junction left unmatched. This CDR3 comprises 16 residues. Germline CDR1 reads SGHVS; CDR2 reads FQNEAQ. Written as DNA, the CDR3 is TGTGCCAGCAGCTCGATCCGGACAGGGAGTAATGGCGAGCAGTACTTC. This encodes CASSSIRTGSNGEQYF.

The gene calls are TRBV4-1 and TRBJ2-3; tentative D call: TRBD2 (5 bases). CDR3 length equals 16 residues. The germline V and J ends were trimmed by 4 bases and 2 bases, with 16 bases remaining between them. Germline lookup yields CDR1 MGHRA and CDR2 YSYEKL. The CDR3 nucleotides read TGCGCCAGCAGCCCTGCTAGCAAAAAGTACACAGATACGCAGTATTTT. Translated: CASSPASKKYTDTQYF.

The chain is built from TRBV6-6 and TRBJ1-1; unclear D gene. V lost 8 bases and J lost 5, with 9 bases in between. Germline CDR1 MNHNY, CDR2 SVGAGI (reference sequence). The CDR3 spans 11 residues. CDR3 nucleotides: TGTGCCAGCGAGGGTTTAACTGAAGCTTTCTTT. This encodes CASEGLTEAFF.

The chain employs TRBV5-4 and TRBJ2-1; 10 bases fit TRBD2. Germline trimming cut 2 bases from V and 9 bases from J; bases unmatched to any gene: 8. The germline gives CDR1 SGHNT, CDR2 YYREEE (reference sequence). This CDR3 comprises 15 residues. CDR3 in amino acids: CASSFPLAGGGEQFF. The CDR3, as DNA: TGTGCCAGCAGCTTTCCGTTAGCGGGAGGAGGTGAGCAGTTCTTC.

The chain has TRBV19 and TRBJ1-2, with unresolved D. Trimming cost V 3 bases and J 8 bases, with 22 bases left between them. CDR1 and CDR2 (germline): LNHDA, SQIVND (reference sequence). This CDR3 is built from 16 residues. CDR3 region: CASSIIVGGPVSGYTF. CDR3 nucleotides: TGTGCCAGTAGTATCATCGTTGGAGGGCCCGTCTCGGGCTACACCTTC.

The chain links TRBV2 to TRBJ2-3; TRBD2 is a possible D gene (6 bases). Germline V lookup: CDR1 SNHLY, CDR2 FYNNEI. V shed 6 bases and J shed 4 bases, with 8 bases lying between them. The CDR3 has 12 amino acids. The CDR3 coding sequence is TGTGCCAGCAGGGCTAGCGCAGATACGCAGTATTTT. Translation gives CASRASADTQYF.

This sequence joins TRBV2 and TRBJ1-1; no firm D call. The CDR3 has 16 amino acids. With 7 bases removed from V and 0 bases from J, the gap between germline ends came to 18 bases. CDR1 and CDR2 (germline): SNHLY, FYNNEI. The chain's CDR3 is CASIRSGGALNTEAFF. CDR3 DNA sequence: TGTGCCAGCATTCGGTCCGGCGGAGCCTTGAACACTGAAGCTTTCTTT.

The rearrangement joins TRBV11-3 to TRBJ2-7; no firm D call. V gave up 0 bases and J gave up 0 bases, with 9 bases separating them. CDR3 length: 15 amino acids. CDR1 and CDR2 (germline): SGHNT, YENEEA. CDR3: CASSLETSTSYEQYF. In DNA form, the CDR3 reads TGTGCCAGCAGCTTAGAAACCTCGACCTCCTACGAGCAGTACTTC.

The chain links TRBV10-3 to TRBJ2-2; 8 bases map to TRBD1. The CDR3 covers 14 residues. From germline, CDR1 is ENHRY and CDR2 SYGVKD. Trimming took 8 bases from V and 3 from J; bases not matched to a gene: 5. The CDR3 region has the DNA TGTGCCATCTCGGACAGGGAGGACACCGGGGAGCTGTTTTTT. Its translation: CAISDREDTGELFF.

This clone was seen only once. The gene calls are TRBV4-1 and TRBJ2-3; D unclear. Looked up from germline, CDR1 is MGHRA and CDR2 is YSYEKL. The V gene lost 4 bases and the J gene lost 1 base, with 12 bases spanning the gap. CDR3 length: 15 residues. In nucleotides, the CDR3 is TGCGCCAGCAGCCGGCAGAGATCGGGCACAGATACGCAGTATTTT. It translates to CASSRQRSGTDTQYF.

The gene calls are TRBV5-4 and TRBJ1-2; 7 positions match TRBD1. Germline values: CDR1 SGHNT, CDR2 YYREEE (reference sequence). Trimming cost V 4 bases and J 2 bases; bases outside gene matches: 5. CDR3 size: 14 residues. The DNA of the CDR3 is TGTGCCAGCAGCCCCCAGACAGGGAACTATGGCTACACCTTC. Residues: CASSPQTGNYGYTF.